The 11 T cell receptor beta chains presented below share a single source sample, sequenced in a study of blood T cell repertoires in COVID-19. Profiled with immunoSEQ multiplex PCR; TCRdb holds only in-frame clones, not every one. Among 70,000 to 95,000 clones listed, around 86% were seen once. Material: peripheral blood. Receptor source: a human donor in a cohort sampled during active COVID-19.

This clone appeared a single time. The rearrangement uses TRBV9 and TRBJ2-3; 15 bases align to TRBD2. There are 17 residues in the CDR3. Germline V lookup: CDR1 SGDLS, CDR2 YYNGEE. The junction had 5 bases not matched to a gene; V was cut back by 3 bases and J by 3 bases. The chain's CDR3 is CASSAGTSGRMTDTQYF. The CDR3 DNA follows: TGTGCCAGCAGCGCCGGGACTAGCGGGAGGATGACAGATACGCAGTATTTT.

The CDR3: CASRNSGGSQETQYF. In DNA, the CDR3 is TGTGCCAGCAGAAATAGCGGGGGGAGCCAAGAGACCCAGTACTTC. V and J are TRBV11-2 and TRBJ2-5, with TRBD2 identical over 10 bases. The germline gives CDR1 SGHAT, CDR2 FQNNGV. CDR3 length: 15 amino acids. V lost 6 bases and J lost 1; bases outside the gene matches: 5.

V gene TRBV7-2 combines with J gene TRBJ2-7, with 8 positions matching TRBD2. In germline, CDR1 is SGHTA, CDR2 FQGNSA. The junction had 11 bases not matched to a gene; V was cut back by 5 bases and J by 2 bases. The CDR3 loop spans 16 amino acids. The CDR3: CASSLAGGLGAYEQYF. The CDR3 DNA reads as TGTGCCAGCAGCCTCGCGGGGGGACTAGGCGCCTACGAGCAGTACTTC.

The chain recombines TRBV19 with TRBJ1-5, with D possibly matching TRBD1 (5 bases). The CDR3 is 14 residues long. The V and J ends lost 3 bases and 4 bases respectively, with 10 bases between them. Germline V gene data show CDR1 as LNHDA and CDR2 as SQIVND (reference sequence). CDR3 loop: CASSMAAGNQPQHF. CDR3 in DNA: TGTGCCAGTAGTATGGCGGCAGGGAATCAGCCCCAGCATTTT.

This chain connects TRBV6-4 to TRBJ2-3; D might be TRBD1 (6 bases). From germline, CDR1 is MRHNA and CDR2 SNTAGT. Deletions cut 0 bases from V and 14 bases from J, with 15 bases between. This CDR3 contains 13 residues. The CDR3 bases are TGTGCCAGCAGTGACTCGATGGGGACAATCCCGTATTTT. It is translated as CASSDSMGTIPYF.

The CDR3 coding sequence is TGTGCCAGCAGCGCTACTAGCGGATATTCCTACGAGCAGTACTTC. This translates into CASSATSGYSYEQYF. This rearrangement joins TRBV9 to TRBJ2-7; 8 nucleotides match TRBD2. The CDR3 is 15 residues long. The germline gives CDR1 SGDLS, CDR2 YYNGEE. Losses at the gene ends were 3 bases for V and 1 base for J; bases not matched to a gene: 6.

The chain recombines TRBV7-9 with TRBJ2-1; 8 nucleotides align to TRBD2. This CDR3 has 15 residues. Per the germline V gene, CDR1 is SEHNR and CDR2 is FQNEAQ (reference sequence). V lost 2 bases, J lost 5 bases, and 5 bases stayed unmatched. The CDR3 bases are TGTGCCAGCAGCTTAATCCGGGGGGGAAACAATGAGCAGTTCTTC. This translates into CASSLIRGGNNEQFF.

The chain recombines TRBV5-6 with TRBJ2-7, with 7 bases lining up with TRBD1. This CDR3 region has 15 residues. The V gene end was trimmed by 3 bases and the J gene end by 0 bases; junction bases not matched to a gene: 6. Germline V gene lookup returns CDR1 SGHDT and CDR2 YYEEEE. The DNA of the CDR3 is TGTGCCAGCAGCTCGAGGGGACAGAGCTCCTACGAGCAGTACTTC. Protein: CASSSRGQSSYEQYF.

This clone was found once. J is TRBJ2-5 and V is TRBV27; 14 positions match TRBD2. Germline V gene sequence: CDR1 MNHEY, CDR2 SMNVEV (reference sequence). CDR3 length equals 19 residues. V dropped 3 bases and J dropped 5; count of bases not matched to a gene: 14. Written as DNA, the CDR3 is TGTGCCAGCAGTTTTTTGACTAGCGGGGGGGCCGGCAAGGTGGAGACCCAGTACTTC. Protein: CASSFLTSGGAGKVETQYF.

Of note for this clone: The sample holds other DNA sequences that translate to the same CDR3. This chain connects TRBV19 to TRBJ1-6, with D uncertain. This CDR3 has 13 residues. In germline, CDR1 is LNHDA, CDR2 SQIVND (reference sequence). The V gene lost 8 bases and the J gene lost 5 bases, with 10 bases spanning the gap. The CDR3 spells CASRTGDNSPLHF. The CDR3 nucleotides read TGTGCCAGTCGGACGGGAGATAATTCACCCCTCCACTTT.

The V and J genes are TRBV7-8 and TRBJ2-3, with TRBD2 identical over 15 bases. V trimming: 0 bases; J trimming: 10 bases; junction bases outside the gene matches: 11. CDR1 and CDR2 from the germline V gene are SGHVS and FQNEAQ. The CDR3 runs 18 residues. CDR3 DNA: TGTGCCAGCAGCTTAGCGTTAAAACCGGGACTAGCGGGGGGCTCGCAGTATTTT. Its protein product is CASSLALKPGLAGGSQYF.